This entry concerns a single T cell receptor beta chain. What it binds is not known. Germline V gene sequence: CDR1 SGHVS, CDR2 FQNEAQ. The CDR3 totals 15 residues. Trimming shortened V by 5 bases and J by 4 bases, and 15 bases separated the two germline ends. The data stem from a study of shared clonotypes between healthy human individuals. On the study more broadly: The study used three CD4 naive, three CD4 memory, two CD8 naive and one CD8 memory plate per donor. Overall study results and limits: Relative to their counterparts shared across all four donors, non-shared clonotypes exhibited diminished generation probabilities.

Profiling relied on immunoSEQ multiplex PCR, and the TCRdb table lists in-frame clones only, not all of them. The sample yields approximately 2.5 million clones, 80% to 95% seen once. The chain carries TRBV7-8 and TRBJ2-1, with a possible D match to TRBD2 (6 bases). The sequence was collected from a man aged 18 to 29 in good health. Some clones in this sample may be carry-over from other donors' samples. Sequenced: naive CD4+ T cells from PBMCs. This sample's subset: CD45RA+ positively selected. CDR3 sequence (DNA): TGTGCCAGCAGCCCTCGCTGGGACTTTTACAATGAGCAGTTCTTC. It codes for CASSPRWDFYNEQFF.